This TCR beta chain originates from a study of radiotherapy plus CTLA-4 blockade in lung cancer. The germline CDR1 and CDR2 sequences are SQVTM and ANQGSEA. The V end lost 4 bases, the J end lost 7 bases, and 20 bases lay between the germline ends. CDR3 size: 14 residues. To note about this clone: The antigen is unknown.

TCRdb's table, derived via immunoSEQ multiplex PCR, lists solely in-frame clones and lacks some. The sample yields 25,000 to 40,000 clones, roughly three quarters seen once. Study results and caveats: Best predicting response, reportedly, were early blood T cell clone dynamics, with interferon-beta. Researchers report tumor-derived TCR clones expanding in blood after radiotherapy plus ipilimumab.

The sample was peripheral blood, taken from a patient treated with radiotherapy plus ipilimumab. The receptor's source is a human donor with non-small cell lung cancer who had stable disease on radiotherapy plus ipilimumab. The rearrangement links TRBV29-1 to TRBJ2-7; perhaps TRBD2 as D (5 bases). This CDR3 reads CSVGGPGLTPEQYF. The CDR3 nucleotides read TGCAGCGTTGGAGGGCCCGGTCTGACCCCGGAGCAGTACTTC.